A selection of T cell receptor beta chains follows, all from one sample in a study of shared clonotypes between healthy human individuals. The data were produced by immunoSEQ multiplex PCR, yet TCRdb's version contains in-frame clones alone and is incomplete. Found here are 2.3 million or so clones, more than 80% of them singletons; the top ten hold 0.35% to 0.45%. Material: naive CD4+ T cells from PBMCs. Source of these receptors: a man aged 18-30 years in good health. Some clones in this sample may be carry-over from other donors' samples. The CDR3 runs from the conserved cysteine through the conserved F or W. Each record gives: V gene, J gene, CDR3 length, CDR3 protein.

TRBV5-1	TRBJ2-3	15	CASSFVGQGTDTQYF
TRBV27	TRBJ2-1	18	CASSLRTSGAPHHNEQFF
TRBV19	TRBJ1-5	15	CASSGVLTVQSVQHF
TRBV2	TRBJ1-2	14	CASTPEGANYGYTF
TRBV4-1	TRBJ2-2	16	CASSQGRRGLTGELFF
TRBV28	TRBJ2-1	14	CATDRQGLKREQFF
TRBV7-9	TRBJ1-2	15	CASSLILSDFYGYTF
TRBV29-1	TRBJ1-2	12	CSVETGVYGYTF
TRBV18	TRBJ1-4	16	CASSPTGDPTNEKLFF
TRBV27	TRBJ1-2	12	CASSFPDRAYTF
TRBV20-1	TRBJ1-2	11	CSAREGSGYTF
TRBV19	TRBJ2-1	16	CASSIRHLSSYNEQFF
TRBV27	TRBJ2-5	14	CASSWRGVQETQYF
TRBV7-8	TRBJ2-1	12	CASSLLAGEQFF
TRBV28	TRBJ2-1	16	CASSFPPGLTYNEQFF
TRBV10-2	TRBJ2-5	12	CASSRDQETQYF
TRBV5-1	TRBJ2-3	12	CATREFTDTQYF
TRBV4-1	TRBJ2-1	18	CASSQNSLAGGGYNEQFF
TRBV5-4	TRBJ2-7	14	CASSLFGSSYEQYF
TRBV19	TRBJ2-3	12	CATGDREDTQYF
TRBV30	TRBJ2-7	12	CACGTGTPVQYF
TRBV6-1	TRBJ2-1	15	CASSGRVAGDNEQFF
TRBV27	TRBJ1-5	16	CASSFYPGISNQPQHF
TRBV30	TRBJ2-5	12	CAWGNRDGTQYF
TRBV5-6	TRBJ2-1	16	CASSQIGAGVVNEQFF
TRBV9	TRBJ2-7	16	CASSPGTSGFSYEQYF
TRBV6-1	TRBJ1-2	14	CASRGGTGVYGYTF
TRBV18	TRBJ2-7	13	CASSPPGLYEQYF
TRBV7-9	TRBJ2-1	13	CASSLDFADEQFF
TRBV7-9	TRBJ2-3	14	CASSPKGGAGTQYF
TRBV18	TRBJ1-5	14	CASSSSPGTQPQHF
TRBV10-1	TRBJ2-2	16	CASSEPSGQGVGELFF
TRBV5-1	TRBJ1-1	13	CASSAPGQGEAFF
TRBV28	TRBJ2-7	12	CASSRHSYEQYF
TRBV27	TRBJ2-6	15	CASSLGRAGANVLTF
TRBV30	TRBJ2-1	14	CAWKPSGRSSEQFF
TRBV5-1	TRBJ2-1	14	CASSSLTQSQEQFF
TRBV28	TRBJ2-6	15	CASSSASAGANVLTF
TRBV13	TRBJ2-1	17	CASNRRGLADLYNEQFF